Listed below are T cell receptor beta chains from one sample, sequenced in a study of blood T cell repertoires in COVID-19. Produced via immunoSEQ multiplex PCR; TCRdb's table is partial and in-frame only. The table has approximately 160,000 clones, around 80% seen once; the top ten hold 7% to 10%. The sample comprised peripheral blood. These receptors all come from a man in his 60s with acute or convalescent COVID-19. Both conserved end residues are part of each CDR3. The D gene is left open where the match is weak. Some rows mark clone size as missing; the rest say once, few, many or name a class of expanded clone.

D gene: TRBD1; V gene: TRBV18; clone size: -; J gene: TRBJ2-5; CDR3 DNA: TGTGCCAGCTCACCCCTATTGGACAGGGTCGGAGAGACCCAGTACTTC; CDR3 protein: CASSPLLDRVGETQYF
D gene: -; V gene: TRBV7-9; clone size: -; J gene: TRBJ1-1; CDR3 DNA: TGTGCCAGCAGCCCAACGGTGAACACTGAAGCTTTCTTT; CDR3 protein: CASSPTVNTEAFF
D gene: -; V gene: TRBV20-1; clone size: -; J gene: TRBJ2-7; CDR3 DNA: TGCAGTGCTAGTGTCTTAGGGACATCCCCCTACGAGCAGTACTTC; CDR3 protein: CSASVLGTSPYEQYF
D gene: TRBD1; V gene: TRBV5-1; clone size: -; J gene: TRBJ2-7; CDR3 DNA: TGCGCCAGCAGCACGGGACAGGGAGTCTACGAGCAGTACTTC; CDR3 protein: CASSTGQGVYEQYF
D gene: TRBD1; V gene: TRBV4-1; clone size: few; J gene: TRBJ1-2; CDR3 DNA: TGCGCCAGCAGCCTCTTCGAGACAGGGGACTATGGCTACACCTTC; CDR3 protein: CASSLFETGDYGYTF
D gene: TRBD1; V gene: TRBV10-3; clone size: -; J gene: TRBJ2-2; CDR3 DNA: TGTGCCATCATACAGACAGGGGAACACACCGGGGAGCTGTTTTTT; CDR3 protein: CAIIQTGEHTGELFF
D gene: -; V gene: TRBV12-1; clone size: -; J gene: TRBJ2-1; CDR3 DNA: TGTGCCAGCAGCTTTGCCACGGGGGGGCCGGGCAATGAGCAGTTCTTC; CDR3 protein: CASSFATGGPGNEQFF
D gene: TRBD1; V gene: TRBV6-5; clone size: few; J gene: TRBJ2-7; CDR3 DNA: TGTGCCGCTAAGGGACAGGGATTGTACGAGCAGTACTTC; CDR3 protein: CAAKGQGLYEQYF
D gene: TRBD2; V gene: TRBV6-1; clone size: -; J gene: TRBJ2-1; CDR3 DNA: TGTGCCAGCAGTGTCGGTAGCGGGGCCCATAGCTCCTACAATGAGCAGTTCTTC; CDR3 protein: CASSVGSGAHSSYNEQFF
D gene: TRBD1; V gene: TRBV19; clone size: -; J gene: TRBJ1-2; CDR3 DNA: TGTGCCAGCTGGGGACAGGGGGCCTATGGCTACACCTTC; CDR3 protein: CASWGQGAYGYTF
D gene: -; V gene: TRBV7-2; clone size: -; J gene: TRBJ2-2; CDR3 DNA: TGTGCCAGCAGCTTTTTCCAGGGTCGCACCGGGGAGCTGTTTTTT; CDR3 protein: CASSFFQGRTGELFF
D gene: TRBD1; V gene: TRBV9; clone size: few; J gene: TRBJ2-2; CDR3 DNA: TGTGCCAGCAGCCCCCTGACAGGGGCGGTCACCGGGGAGCTGTTTTTT; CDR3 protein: CASSPLTGAVTGELFF
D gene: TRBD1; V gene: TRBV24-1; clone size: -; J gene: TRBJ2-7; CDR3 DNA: TGTGCCACCAGTGATCCAGGACAGGGGGCCCTCGAGCAGTACTTC; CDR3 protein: CATSDPGQGALEQYF
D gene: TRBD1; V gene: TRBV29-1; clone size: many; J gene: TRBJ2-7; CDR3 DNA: TGCAGCGTTGAATGGGCGGGACAGGGGGAAACCTACGAGCAGTACTTC; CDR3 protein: CSVEWAGQGETYEQYF
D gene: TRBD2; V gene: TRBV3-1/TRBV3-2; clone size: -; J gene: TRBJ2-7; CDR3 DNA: TGTGCCACGGGACTAGCGGGGAATCCCTACGAGCAGTACTTC; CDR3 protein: CATGLAGNPYEQYF
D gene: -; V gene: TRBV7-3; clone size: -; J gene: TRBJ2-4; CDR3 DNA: TGTGCCAGCAGCTTTGGAGGGGAAAACATTCAGTACTTC; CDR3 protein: CASSFGGENIQYF
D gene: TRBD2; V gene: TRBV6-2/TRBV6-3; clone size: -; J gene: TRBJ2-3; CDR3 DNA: TGTGCCAGCAGTTACAGGACTAGCGGGGGGACAGATACGCAGTATTTT; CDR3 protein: CASSYRTSGGTDTQYF
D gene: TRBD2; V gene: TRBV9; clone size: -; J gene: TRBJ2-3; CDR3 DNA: TGTGCCAGCAGCCCCTTGGCGGGGGGTGACACAGATACGCAGTATTTT; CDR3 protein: CASSPLAGGDTDTQYF
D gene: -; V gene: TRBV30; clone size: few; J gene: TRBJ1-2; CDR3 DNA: TGTGCCTGGAGTGTCGACTATGGCTACACCTTC; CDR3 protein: CAWSVDYGYTF
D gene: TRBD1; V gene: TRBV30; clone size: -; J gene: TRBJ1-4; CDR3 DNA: TGTGCCTGGAGTGTAGCAGGGGGCTTCAAAAAACTGTTTTTT; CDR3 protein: CAWSVAGGFKKLFF
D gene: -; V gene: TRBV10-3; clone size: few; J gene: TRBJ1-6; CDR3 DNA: TGTGCCATCAGGGGACTCGATAATTCACCCCTCCACTTT; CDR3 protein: CAIRGLDNSPLHF
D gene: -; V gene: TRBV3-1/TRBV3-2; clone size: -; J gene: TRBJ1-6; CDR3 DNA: TGTGCCAGCAGCCAAGTGCCGGGTTCAAATTCACCCCTCCACTTT; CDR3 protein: CASSQVPGSNSPLHF
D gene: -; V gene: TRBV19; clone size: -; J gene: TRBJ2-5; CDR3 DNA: TGTGCCAGTAGTATGACACTCCAAGAGACCCAGTACTTC; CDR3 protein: CASSMTLQETQYF